Detailed here is one TCR beta chain. This clone was counted between two and nine times. Its antigen is not yet known. Base qualities are not at hand, and no much larger clone is one base apart. Deletion took 4 bases off V and 7 bases off J, with a span of 12 bases between the germline ends. The CDR3, from cysteine to phenylalanine, totals 13 residues. Solely the CDR3 DNA is kept, with 39 bases framed from the first base. Via the germline V gene, CDR1 is SGHRS and CDR2 YFSETQ. The library was obtained by the immunoSEQ multiplex PCR assay. In TCRdb, the immuneACCESS table is reduced to in-frame sequences with V and J assigned. These tables do not hold every clone; where another copy was compared, an unresolved V gene accounts for under half, and the others remain unexplained. The sample table lists 2,000 to 3,000 clones, more than 75% of them with a count of one. Approximately 2.8% of the sample lies in the top ten.

These data originate in a study of chemoradiotherapy in HPV16-positive cancers (dated by TCRdb to between 2021 and 2024). For context, the study as a whole: Candidate HPV-specific T-cell clones and common TCR motifs were defined by functional T-cell assays performed on cells from a couple of HPV16-positive patients. The candidate HPV-specific TCRs and motifs were then tracked in TCR repertoires from over 85 patients with HPV-related cancers. Whether T-cell immunity against the HPV oncoproteins E6 and E7 changes during chemoradiotherapy and whether survival is affected by this immunity were examined in the study. General findings and caveats noted by the study authors: Expansion of candidate HPV-specific clones and E7-related TCR motifs was observed in the tumor microenvironment during treatment, whereas no such expansion was observed for non-HPV-specific T cells. In HPV16-positive patients, expansion of HPV-responsive T cells during chemoradiotherapy was found to be associated with improved recurrence-free survival. The survival association was reported for HPV16-positive patients, and the functional definition of HPV-specific T cells was derived from only a couple of HPV16-positive patients.

Repertoires were sampled repeatedly over the course of chemoradiotherapy, so clonal expansion could be followed in the tumor microenvironment. This material consisted of tumor tissue, taken from a patient who underwent chemoradiotherapy. The TCR was taken from a human donor with HPV-associated anogenital cancer. The chain couples TRBV5-1 to TRBJ1-3; the D region possibly corresponds to TRBD1 (5 bases align). In nucleotides, the sequence is TGCGCCAGCAGCCCGGGGGTTGGGAACACCATATATTTT. The translation is CASSPGVGNTIYF.